Presented here are 26 T cell receptor beta chains from one specimen sequenced in a study of neoadjuvant anti-PD-1 for oral cavity cancer. Sequenced by immunoSEQ multiplex PCR; TCRdb stores in-frame clones only, minus some. The sample carries 75,000 or so clones, roughly 80% recorded once. Source: PBMCs, taken before nivolumab (anti-PD-1) treatment. These receptors were taken from a person aged 40 to 85 with oral cavity squamous cell carcinoma.

The chain combines TRBV5-1 with TRBJ1-3, with D possibly matching TRBD1 (5 bases). The CDR3 totals 15 residues. CDR1 is SGHRS, CDR2 YFSETQ, per germline. With 0 bases removed from V and 2 bases from J, the gap between germline ends came to 9 bases. CDR3 loop: CASSLVQGAGNTIYF. Written as DNA, the CDR3 is TGCGCCAGCAGCTTGGTTCAGGGAGCTGGAAACACCATATATTTT.

The chain carries TRBV6-1 and TRBJ2-7; perhaps TRBD1 as D (5 bases). Trimming left V 6 bases short and J 1 base short, with 13 bases between. This CDR3 region has 14 residues. Germline values: CDR1 MNHNS, CDR2 SASEGT. The CDR3 loop is CASRFLQDSYEQYF. The CDR3, as DNA: TGTGCCAGCAGGTTTTTACAGGATTCCTACGAGCAGTACTTC.

This clone was observed a handful of times. The chain is built from TRBV6-5 and TRBJ2-7; maybe TRBD1 (6 bases). The ends were cut back, 6 bases at V and 2 bases at J, with 8 bases in the middle. There are 12 residues in the CDR3. Per the germline V gene, CDR1 is MNHEY and CDR2 is SVGAGI. CDR3 sequence reads: CASRGTTYEQYF. CDR3 sequence (DNA): TGTGCCAGCAGGGGGACAACCTACGAGCAGTACTTC.

V is TRBV19 and J is TRBJ1-5; tentative D call: TRBD1 (5 bases). The CDR3 contains 16 residues. The germline CDR1 and CDR2 sequences are LNHDA and SQIVND (reference sequence). V lost 3 bases and J 3 bases, leaving 15 bases between the germline ends. The CDR3 DNA reads TGTGCCAGTAGTATGCTCCAGGGCCAAAACAATCAGCCCCAGCATTTT. This encodes CASSMLQGQNNQPQHF.

The chain employs TRBV19 and TRBJ1-4; TRBD1 aligns across 8 bases. Germline CDR1 reads LNHDA; CDR2 reads SQIVND (reference sequence). CDR3 length equals 15 residues. With 6 bases clipped from V and 5 bases from J, the junction kept 8 bases outside the gene matches. Here the CDR3 DNA reads TGTGCCAGTAGACCCAACAGGGGGGGAAATGAAAAACTGTTTTTT. Amino acid sequence: CASRPNRGGNEKLFF.

This sequence joins TRBV6-5 and TRBJ2-1; D might be TRBD1 (5 bases). This CDR3 is built from 16 residues. The V and J ends lost 2 bases and 5 bases respectively, with 16 bases between them. Germline CDR1 is MNHEY and CDR2 is SVGAGI. CDR3 sequence reads: CASSYLGQRANNEQFF. The CDR3, as DNA: TGTGCCAGCAGTTACCTGGGGCAACGGGCAAACAATGAGCAGTTCTTC.

CDR3 coding DNA: TGCGCCAGCAGCGAACAGGGGGAGTCCTACGAGCAGTACTTC. It encodes CASSEQGESYEQYF. The chain recombines TRBV5-1 with TRBJ2-7, with 8 bases matching TRBD1. This CDR3 is 14 amino acids long. CDR1 SGHRS and CDR2 YFSETQ come from the germline V gene. V dropped 4 bases and J dropped 1; count of bases not matched to a gene: 4.

Regarding this clone: One end of the junction varies from germline; a read error may be responsible. The V call is TRBV12-5, the J call TRBJ1-5; D gene ambiguous. Germline lookup yields CDR1 LGHNT and CDR2 FRNRAP. The CDR3 is 16 amino acids. The CDR3, as DNA: TGTGCTAGTGGTCTGGTAGGACCCTATAGCAATCAGCCCCAGCATTTT. Translated: CASGLVGPYSNQPQHF.

The V gene is TRBV10-3, the J gene TRBJ1-3; D is unclear. The V end was cut by 7 bases, the J end by 4 bases, with 8 bases between. Germline V gives CDR1 ENHRY, CDR2 SYGVKD. The CDR3 consists of 12 residues. Written as DNA, the CDR3 is TGTGCCATCATGGCTACAGGAAACACCATATATTTT. Encoded protein: CAIMATGNTIYF.

V and J are TRBV28 and TRBJ1-1, with D hard to call. Germline V gene lookup returns CDR1 MDHEN and CDR2 SYDVKM. This CDR3 has 14 residues. Between the trimmed V and J ends, which lost 8 bases and 0 bases, there was a span of 13 bases. The CDR3 DNA follows: TGTGCCAGCGATGCCACAGCGATGAACACTGAAGCTTTCTTT. Protein: CASDATAMNTEAFF.

The chain recombines TRBV4-1 with TRBJ1-5; D is possibly TRBD1 (5 bases). Trimming pared 2 bases from V and 1 base from J, leaving 12 bases between. Germline V gene sequence: CDR1 MGHRA, CDR2 YSYEKL. The CDR3 spans 16 residues. Here the CDR3 DNA reads TGCGCCAGCAGCCAACCTGGGGGTTACAGCAATCAGCCCCAGCATTTT. Translating it yields CASSQPGGYSNQPQHF.

The chain recombines TRBV6-5 with TRBJ1-2, with TRBD1 identical over 7 bases. CDR3 length: 14 residues. Per the germline V gene, CDR1 is MNHEY and CDR2 is SVGAGI. Trimming took 6 bases from V and 0 from J; bases not matched to a gene: 4. The CDR3 loop reads CASSQGGTNYGYTF. The DNA of the CDR3 is TGTGCCAGCAGCCAGGGGGGAACTAACTATGGCTACACCTTC.

The CDR3 protein is CAIRTSGSSEQYF. For the CDR3, the DNA is TGTGCCATCCGGACTAGCGGGAGTTCCGAGCAGTACTTC. J is TRBJ2-7 and V is TRBV10-3; TRBD2 agrees at 13 bases. V lost 8 bases and J lost 6; bases outside the gene matches: 4. Germline assignment: CDR1 ENHRY and CDR2 SYGVKD. The CDR3 sequence is 13 residues long.

The chain recombines TRBV6-5 with TRBJ2-5; possible D gene TRBD1, 5 bases. V lost 0 bases and J lost 0, with 11 bases in between. There are 16 residues in the CDR3. From germline, CDR1 is MNHEY and CDR2 SVGAGI. CDR3 sequence: CASSYSGRSYQETQYF. The CDR3, as DNA: TGTGCCAGCAGTTACTCGGGGCGGTCTTACCAAGAGACCCAGTACTTC.

The chain joins TRBV30 to TRBJ2-2; 8 nucleotides align to TRBD2. The CDR3 sequence is 14 residues long. After removal of 0 bases from V and 7 bases from J, the junction contained 4 bases not matched to a gene. CDR1 and CDR2 (germline): GTSNPN, SVGIG (reference sequence). In DNA, the CDR3 is TGTGCCTGGAGTGTCGGGACTAGAGGCGGGGAGCTGTTTTTT. Protein: CAWSVGTRGGELFF.

The chain couples TRBV10-3 to TRBJ2-7; 11 bases fit TRBD2. Germline V gene sequence: CDR1 ENHRY, CDR2 SYGVKD. The CDR3 sequence is 14 residues long. V dropped 3 bases and J dropped 4; count of bases not matched to a gene: 2. The CDR3 DNA sequence: TGTGCCATCAGTGAACTAGCGGGGGAATACGAGCAGTACTTC. It is translated as CAISELAGEYEQYF.

V is TRBV7-9 and J is TRBJ2-7; D may correspond to TRBD1 or TRBD2 (5 bases each). The V end was cut by 7 bases, the J end by 2 bases, with 15 bases between. The CDR3 has 14 residues. Germline-derived CDR1 and CDR2 are SEHNR and FQNEAQ (reference sequence). This chain's CDR3 is CASTSRDPPYEQYF. For the CDR3, the DNA is TGTGCCAGCACCTCCCGGGACCCCCCCTACGAGCAGTACTTC.

This chain uses TRBV6-5 with TRBJ2-7, with 8 bases aligning to TRBD2. This CDR3 comprises 12 residues. From germline, CDR1 is MNHEY and CDR2 SVGAGI. V gave up 10 bases and J gave up 7 bases; unmatched junction bases: 9. CDR3 amino acids: CATGPGGDEQYF. DNA of the CDR3: TGTGCCACCGGACCCGGGGGGGATGAGCAGTACTTC.

The chain employs TRBV5-1 and TRBJ2-1, with 12 bases identical to TRBD2. The ends lost 2 bases at V and 9 bases at J; junction bases unmatched: 6. This CDR3 spans 15 amino acids. Germline-derived CDR1 and CDR2 are SGHRS and YFSETQ. The CDR3 nucleotides are TGCGCCAGCAGCTTTCTAGCGGGAGGGCCGGGTGAGCAGTTCTTC. Its protein product is CASSFLAGGPGEQFF.

J is TRBJ2-7 and V is TRBV29-1; D unclear. Germline CDR1 is SQVTM and CDR2 is ANQGSEA. CDR3 size: 17 residues. Trimming took 0 bases from V and 6 from J, leaving 24 bases between them. The CDR3 nucleotides are TGCAGCGTTGAAGATCAAGGGTCGGCTACCTTCTACGGCGAGCAGTACTTC. Its protein product is CSVEDQGSATFYGEQYF.

The V gene is TRBV7-9, the J gene TRBJ1-1; 11 nucleotides match TRBD1. The CDR3 runs 14 residues. V lost 5 bases, J lost 3 bases, and 2 bases stayed unmatched. CDR1 and CDR2 (germline): SEHNR, FQNEAQ (reference sequence). The CDR3 DNA follows: TGTGCCAGCAGCCAGGGACAGGGGGACACTGAAGCTTTCTTT. This gives the protein CASSQGQGDTEAFF.

The gene calls are TRBV11-3 and TRBJ2-3, with D possibly being TRBD2 (5 bases). CDR1 SGHNT and CDR2 YENEEA come from the germline V gene. CDR3 size: 15 residues. Trimming removed 5 bases from V and 0 bases from J, with 12 bases in between. This CDR3 is CASSILPGSTDTQYF. CDR3 DNA: TGTGCCAGCAGCATATTGCCGGGAAGCACAGATACGCAGTATTTT.

The CDR3 DNA is TGTGCCAGCACCTCTGGTTGGGGGGCTGGCTACACCTTC. The encoded protein is CASTSGWGAGYTF. The chain recombines TRBV6-4 with TRBJ1-2; the D gene is possibly TRBD1 (6 bases). The V end lost 7 bases, the J end lost 7 bases, and 16 bases lay between the germline ends. Germline V gene data show CDR1 as MRHNA and CDR2 as SNTAGT. The CDR3 loop spans 13 amino acids.

DNA for the CDR3: TGTGCCAGCAGCTTGGCCCGGGGGGCTGGAAACACCATATATTTT. This translates into CASSLARGAGNTIYF. This chain uses TRBV5-8 with TRBJ1-3, with D possibly matching TRBD1 (5 bases). This CDR3 comprises 15 residues. With 0 bases removed from V and 2 bases from J, the gap between germline ends came to 9 bases. Germline values: CDR1 SGHTS, CDR2 YDEGEE.

The count of this clone is one. CDR3 DNA sequence: TGTGCCAGCAGTCCCCTGACAGGGACAAATCAGCCCCAGCATTTT. Translation gives CASSPLTGTNQPQHF. The chain employs TRBV6-5 and TRBJ1-5, with TRBD1 matching over 7 bases. The germline V gene encodes CDR1 MNHEY and CDR2 SVGAGI. V shed 5 bases, J shed 4 bases, and the junction held 8 bases outside the gene matches. CDR3 length: 15 residues.

About this clone: Other DNA sequences within the sample encode an identical CDR3. This chain links TRBV19 with TRBJ2-1, with 7 bases fitting TRBD2. This CDR3 has 15 amino acids. J lost 0 bases, V lost 3 bases, and 2 bases had no gene match. CDR1 is LNHDA and CDR2 is SQIVND in the germline V gene (reference sequence). The DNA for the CDR3 is TGTGCCAGTAGTATGGGGGGGAGCTCCTACAATGAGCAGTTCTTC. Translating gives CASSMGGSSYNEQFF. Together with reference TRBV19 and TRBJ2-1, the CDR3 gives the full variable domain: DGGITQSPKYLFRKEGQNVTLSCEQNLNHDAMYWYRQDPGQGLRLIYYSQIVNDFQKGDIAEGYSVSREKKESFPLTVTSAQKNPTAFYLCASSMGGSSYNEQFFGPGTRLTVL.